This T cell receptor beta chain was captured in a study of cytomegalovirus exposure and HLA in healthy donors. Study-wide points: Researchers reported from a later analysis that most CMV-associated TCR beta chains appeared HLA-restricted. The authors reported that TCR beta sequences could predict HLA-A and HLA-B alleles. These predictions were accurate for most subjects in the first cohort. An assumption of roughly uniform sequencing depth across donors underlay the presence/absence analyses.

The primer mix had 60 Vbeta and 13 Jbeta primers. Source study methods: It was a later analysis that counted 79 million or so unique TCR beta chains, of which around 11 million were shared. The repertoire was sequenced with immunoSEQ multiplex PCR; TCRdb's copy has only in-frame clones and lacks some. That table gives V, J and clone size, and the DNA gave D and trimming. The sample has about 94,000 clones; over 65% are singletons. About this clone itself: The antigen is undetermined.

Sequenced input: PBMCs. The receptor's source is a human donor in good health.

Written as DNA, the CDR3 is TGTGCCAGCAGCTTGCGCACTAGCGGGTACAATGAGCAGTTCTTC. Its protein product is CASSLRTSGYNEQFF. The rearrangement links TRBV5-4 to TRBJ2-1, with 9 bases identical to TRBD2. Germline CDR1 SGHNT, CDR2 YYREEE (reference sequence). V lost 1 base to trimming and J lost 4 bases; unmatched junction nucleotides: 3. CDR3 length equals 15 residues.